These 7 T cell receptor beta chains were sequenced from one sample in a study of blood T cell repertoires in COVID-19 (dated by TCRdb to 2020 to 2022). Libraries were made using the immunoSEQ multiplex PCR assay. Entries here come from immuneACCESS through TCRdb and include only in-frame sequences with V and J called. Some clones fail to appear in such tables; in the studies checked, an unresolved V gene covers under half of the shortfall, and the cause of the remainder is unknown. Across this sample there are roughly 79,000 clones, with approximately 86% seen only once. The ten largest make up roughly 7% of the sample. The sequenced sample was peripheral blood. The receptors were sampled from a woman aged 45-65 years with acute or convalescent COVID-19.

The genes are TRBV7-8 and TRBJ1-5, with 8 bases fitting TRBD1. This CDR3 contains 14 residues. Germline lookup yields CDR1 SGHVS and CDR2 FQNEAQ. J gave up 5 bases and V 4 bases, and 4 bases lay outside the gene matches. The chain's CDR3 is CASSSNRGDQPQHF. For the CDR3, the DNA is TGTGCCAGCAGCTCAAACAGGGGGGATCAGCCCCAGCATTTT.

The J gene is TRBJ1-6, the V gene TRBV30, with 8 bases fitting TRBD1. Germline V lookup: CDR1 GTSNPN, CDR2 SVGIG (reference sequence). The trim removed 4 bases at V and 0 bases at J, leaving 11 bases unmatched. This CDR3 region has 18 residues. CDR3 DNA sequence: TGTGCCTGGACGACAGGGGCCGTAGCAATCTCCTATAATTCACCCCTCCACTTT. It specifies CAWTTGAVAISYNSPLHF.

The chain uses TRBV9 and TRBJ2-5; D is possibly TRBD1 (5 bases). From germline, CDR1 is SGDLS and CDR2 YYNGEE. This CDR3 region has 15 residues. Trimming took 1 base from V and 4 from J, leaving 14 bases between them. The CDR3 here is CASSVLGHPRETQYF. The CDR3 region has the DNA TGTGCCAGCAGCGTATTAGGACACCCACGAGAGACCCAGTACTTC.

Points on this clone: Germline is not matched at one junction end, which may reflect a read error. The rearrangement links TRBV7-7 to TRBJ2-1; TRBD2 matches 8 bases. The CDR3 is 14 amino acids. CDR1 is SSHAT, CDR2 FNYEAQ, per germline (reference sequence). CDR3 sequence: CASSLGAGGNEQFF. CDR3 coding DNA: TGTGCTAGCAGCTTAGGGGCGGGGGGCAATGAGCAGTTCTTC.

The CDR3 loop is CASRKGDTGGDSPLHF. CDR3 sequence (DNA): TGTGCCAGCAGGAAAGGGGATACAGGGGGGGATTCACCCCTCCACTTT. The V and J genes are TRBV2 and TRBJ1-6; TRBD1 agrees at 8 bases. The length of the CDR3 is 16 residues. CDR1 and CDR2 (germline): SNHLY, FYNNEI. Losses at the gene ends were 6 bases for V and 8 bases for J; bases not matched to a gene: 12.

This clone was counted a few times. V usage is TRBV6-1 and J usage is TRBJ1-5; a possible D gene is TRBD1 (6 bases). Looked up from germline, CDR1 is MNHNS and CDR2 is SASEGT. CDR3 length: 15 amino acids. V lost 3 bases, J lost 3 bases, and 12 bases lay in between. DNA of the CDR3: TGTGCCAGCAGTGATCTAGGACAGTTCAATCAGCCCCAGCATTTT. This encodes CASSDLGQFNQPQHF.

The V and J genes are TRBV5-4 and TRBJ1-6, with D possibly matching TRBD1 (6 bases). Per the germline V gene, CDR1 is SGHNT and CDR2 is YYREEE (reference sequence). The germline V and J ends were trimmed by 2 bases and 6 bases, with 12 bases remaining between them. This CDR3 has 15 amino acids. CDR3 loop: CASSFGTIGNSPLHF. In DNA form, the CDR3 reads TGTGCCAGCAGCTTTGGGACAATCGGTAATTCACCCCTCCACTTT.